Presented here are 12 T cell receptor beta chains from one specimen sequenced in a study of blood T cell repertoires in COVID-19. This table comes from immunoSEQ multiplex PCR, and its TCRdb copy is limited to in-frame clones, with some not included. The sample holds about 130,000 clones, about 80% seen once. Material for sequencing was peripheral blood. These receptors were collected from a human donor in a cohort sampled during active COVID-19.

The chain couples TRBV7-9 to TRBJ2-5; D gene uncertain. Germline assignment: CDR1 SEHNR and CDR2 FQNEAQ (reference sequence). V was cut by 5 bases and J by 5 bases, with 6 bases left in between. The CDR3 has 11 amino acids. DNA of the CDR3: TGTGCCAGCAGCACTCTGGAGACCCAGTACTTC. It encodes CASSTLETQYF.

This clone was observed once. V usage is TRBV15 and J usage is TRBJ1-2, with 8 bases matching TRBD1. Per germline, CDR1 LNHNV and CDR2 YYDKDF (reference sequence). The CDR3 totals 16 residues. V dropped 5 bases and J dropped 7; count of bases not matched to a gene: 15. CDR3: CATSPTSYGQGVGYTF. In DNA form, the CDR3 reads TGTGCCACCAGCCCTACTTCTTACGGACAGGGTGTTGGCTACACCTTC.

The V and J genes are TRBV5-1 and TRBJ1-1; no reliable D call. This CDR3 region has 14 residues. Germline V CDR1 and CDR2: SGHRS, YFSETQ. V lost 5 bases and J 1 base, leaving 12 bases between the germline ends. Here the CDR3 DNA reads TGCGCCAGCAGACCCGGAGAGTCGAACACTGAAGCTTTCTTT. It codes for CASRPGESNTEAFF. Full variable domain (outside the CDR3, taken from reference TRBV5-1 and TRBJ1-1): KAGVTQTPRYLIKTRGQQVTLSCSPISGHRSVSWYQQTPGQGLQFLFEYFSETQRNKGNFPGRFSGRQFSNSRSEMNVSTLELGDSALYLCASRPGESNTEAFFGQGTRLTVV.

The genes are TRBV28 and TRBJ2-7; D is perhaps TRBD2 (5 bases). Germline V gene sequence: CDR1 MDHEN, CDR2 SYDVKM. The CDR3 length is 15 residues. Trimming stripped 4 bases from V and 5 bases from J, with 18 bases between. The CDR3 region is CASSSPRRSYHEQYF. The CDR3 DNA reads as TGTGCCAGCAGTTCCCCCCGGAGGTCCTACCACGAGCAGTACTTC.

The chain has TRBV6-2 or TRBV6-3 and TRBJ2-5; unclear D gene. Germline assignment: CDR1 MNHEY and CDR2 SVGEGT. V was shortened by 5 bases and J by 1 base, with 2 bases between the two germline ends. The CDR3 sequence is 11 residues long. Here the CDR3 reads CASSLQETQYF. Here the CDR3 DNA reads TGTGCCAGCAGTCTCCAAGAGACCCAGTACTTC.

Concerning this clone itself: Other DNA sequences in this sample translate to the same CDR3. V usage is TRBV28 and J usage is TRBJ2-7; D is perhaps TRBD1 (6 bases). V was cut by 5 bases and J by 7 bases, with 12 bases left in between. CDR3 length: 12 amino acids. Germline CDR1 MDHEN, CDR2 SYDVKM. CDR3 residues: CASSLQGREQYF. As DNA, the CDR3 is TGTGCCAGCAGTCTACAGGGTCGGGAGCAGTACTTC.

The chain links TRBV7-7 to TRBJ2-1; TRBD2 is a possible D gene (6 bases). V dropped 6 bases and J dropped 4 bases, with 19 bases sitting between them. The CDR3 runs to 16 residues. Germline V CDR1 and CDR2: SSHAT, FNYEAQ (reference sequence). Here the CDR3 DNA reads TGTGCCAGCAGTTCTCGCCCGGGACTCGCTTACAATGAGCAGTTCTTC. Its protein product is CASSSRPGLAYNEQFF.

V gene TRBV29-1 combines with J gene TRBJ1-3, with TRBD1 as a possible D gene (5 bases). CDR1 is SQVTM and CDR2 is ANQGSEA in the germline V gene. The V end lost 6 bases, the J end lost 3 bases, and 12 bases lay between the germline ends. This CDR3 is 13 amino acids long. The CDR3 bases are TGCAGCGTGGGGGGGTTTTTTGGAAACACCATATATTTT. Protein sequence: CSVGGFFGNTIYF.

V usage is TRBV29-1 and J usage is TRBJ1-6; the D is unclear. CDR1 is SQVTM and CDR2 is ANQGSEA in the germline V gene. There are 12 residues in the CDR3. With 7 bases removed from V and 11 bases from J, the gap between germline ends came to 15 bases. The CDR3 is CSARDGEAPLHF. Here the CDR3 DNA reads TGCAGCGCCCGAGACGGAGAGGCACCCCTCCACTTT.

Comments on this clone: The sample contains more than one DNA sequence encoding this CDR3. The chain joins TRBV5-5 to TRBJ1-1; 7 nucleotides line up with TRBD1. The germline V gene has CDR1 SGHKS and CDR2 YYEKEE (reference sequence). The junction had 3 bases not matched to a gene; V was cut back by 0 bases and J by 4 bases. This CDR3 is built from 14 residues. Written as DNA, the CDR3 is TGTGCCAGCAGCTTGGTAAGGGGGCGCACTGAAGCTTTCTTT. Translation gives CASSLVRGRTEAFF.

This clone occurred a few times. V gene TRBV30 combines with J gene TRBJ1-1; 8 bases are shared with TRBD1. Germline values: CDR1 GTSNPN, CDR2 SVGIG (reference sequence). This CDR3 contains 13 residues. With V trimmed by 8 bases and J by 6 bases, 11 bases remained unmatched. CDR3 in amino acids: CARDRGGRSEAFF. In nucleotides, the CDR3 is TGTGCCCGAGACAGGGGCGGTAGATCTGAAGCTTTCTTT.

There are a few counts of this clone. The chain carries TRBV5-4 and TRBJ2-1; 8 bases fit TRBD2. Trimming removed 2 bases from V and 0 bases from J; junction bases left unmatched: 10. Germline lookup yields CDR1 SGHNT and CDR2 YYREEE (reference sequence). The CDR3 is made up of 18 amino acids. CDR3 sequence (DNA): TGTGCCAGCAGCTTTCCTCGTAGCGGGGTGAGCTCCTACAATGAGCAGTTCTTC. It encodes CASSFPRSGVSSYNEQFF.